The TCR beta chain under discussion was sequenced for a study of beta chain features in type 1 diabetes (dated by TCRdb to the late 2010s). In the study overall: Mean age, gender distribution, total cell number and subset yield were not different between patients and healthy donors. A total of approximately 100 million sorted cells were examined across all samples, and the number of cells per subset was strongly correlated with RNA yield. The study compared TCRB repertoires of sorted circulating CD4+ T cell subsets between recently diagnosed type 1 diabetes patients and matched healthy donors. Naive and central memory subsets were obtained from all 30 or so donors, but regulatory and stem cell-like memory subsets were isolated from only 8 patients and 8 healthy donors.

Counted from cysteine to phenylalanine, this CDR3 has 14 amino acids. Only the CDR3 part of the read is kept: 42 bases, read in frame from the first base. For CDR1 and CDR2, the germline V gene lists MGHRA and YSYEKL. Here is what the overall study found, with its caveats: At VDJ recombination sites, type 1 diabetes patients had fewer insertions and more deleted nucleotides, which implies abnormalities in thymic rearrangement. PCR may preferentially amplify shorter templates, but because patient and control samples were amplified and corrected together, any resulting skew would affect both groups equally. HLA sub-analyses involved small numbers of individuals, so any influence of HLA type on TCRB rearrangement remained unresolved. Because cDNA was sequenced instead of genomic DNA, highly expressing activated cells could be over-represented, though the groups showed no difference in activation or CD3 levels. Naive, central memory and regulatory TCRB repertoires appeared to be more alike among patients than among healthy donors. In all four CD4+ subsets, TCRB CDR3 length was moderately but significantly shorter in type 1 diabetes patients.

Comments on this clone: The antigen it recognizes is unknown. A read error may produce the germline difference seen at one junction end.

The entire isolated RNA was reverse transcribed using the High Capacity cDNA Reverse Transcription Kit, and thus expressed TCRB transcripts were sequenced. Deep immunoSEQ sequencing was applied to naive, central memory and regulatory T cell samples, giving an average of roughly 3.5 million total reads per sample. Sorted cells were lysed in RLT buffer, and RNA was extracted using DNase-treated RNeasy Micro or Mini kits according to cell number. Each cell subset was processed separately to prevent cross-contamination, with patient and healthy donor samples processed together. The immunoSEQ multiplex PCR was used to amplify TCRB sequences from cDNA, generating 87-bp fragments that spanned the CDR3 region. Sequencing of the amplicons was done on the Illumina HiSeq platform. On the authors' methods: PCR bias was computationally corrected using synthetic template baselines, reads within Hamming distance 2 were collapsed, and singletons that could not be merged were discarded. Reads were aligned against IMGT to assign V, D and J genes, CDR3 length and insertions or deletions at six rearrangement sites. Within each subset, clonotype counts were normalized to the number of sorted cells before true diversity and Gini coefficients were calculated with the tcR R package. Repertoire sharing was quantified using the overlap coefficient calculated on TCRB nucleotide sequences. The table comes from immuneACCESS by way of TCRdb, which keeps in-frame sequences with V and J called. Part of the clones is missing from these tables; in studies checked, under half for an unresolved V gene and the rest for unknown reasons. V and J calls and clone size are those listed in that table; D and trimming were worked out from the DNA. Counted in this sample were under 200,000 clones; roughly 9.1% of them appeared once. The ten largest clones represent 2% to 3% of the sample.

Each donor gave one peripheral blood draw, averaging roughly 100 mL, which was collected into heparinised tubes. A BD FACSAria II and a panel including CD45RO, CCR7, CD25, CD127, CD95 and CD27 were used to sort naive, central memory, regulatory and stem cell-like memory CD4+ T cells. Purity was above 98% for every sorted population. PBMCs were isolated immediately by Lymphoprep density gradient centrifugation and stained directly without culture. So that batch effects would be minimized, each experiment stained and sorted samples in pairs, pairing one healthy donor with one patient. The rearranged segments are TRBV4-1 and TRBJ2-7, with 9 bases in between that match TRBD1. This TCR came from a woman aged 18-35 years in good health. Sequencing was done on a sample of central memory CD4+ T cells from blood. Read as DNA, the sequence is TGTGCCAGCAGCCCCGGACAGGGGACCTACGAGCAGTACTTC. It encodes CASSPGQGTYEQYF.